These 19 T cell receptor beta chains came from one sample sequenced in a study of Ad26.COV2.S vaccination and SARS-CoV-2 variants. Sequenced by immunoSEQ multiplex PCR; TCRdb stores in-frame clones only, minus some. The table has 350,000 to 450,000 clones, 70% to 90% seen once. Specified treatment: 19 received Ad26.COV2.S at low or high dose, single or two shots; several received placebo; per-sample allocation not given. Sample collection was performed on day 63 after the first vaccine or placebo injection. Sequencing was performed on peripheral blood, taken in a trial of Ad26.COV2.S vaccine versus placebo. The receptors stem from a person aged 18 to 65 who received the Ad26.COV2.S COVID-19 vaccine or a placebo.

The gene calls are TRBV10-3 and TRBJ1-6; D possibly corresponds to TRBD1 (6 bases). The V end lost 10 bases, the J end lost 5 bases, and 15 bases lay between the germline ends. Germline-derived CDR1 and CDR2 are ENHRY and SYGVKD. The CDR3 length is 14 residues. The CDR3 DNA sequence: TGTGCCACCGGGGGGCATAGCGATAATTCACCCCTCCACTTT. It encodes CATGGHSDNSPLHF.

This sequence joins TRBV14 and TRBJ2-2; 8 positions agree with TRBD2. Germline V gives CDR1 SGHDN, CDR2 FVKESK. The CDR3 runs to 18 residues. V lost 4 bases and J lost 6; bases outside the gene matches: 16. DNA of the CDR3: TGTGCCAGCAGCCCGTTTCCAGGGACTAGAGGGGTCGCCGGGGAGCTGTTTTTT. The encoded protein is CASSPFPGTRGVAGELFF. Drawing the rest from reference TRBV14 and TRBJ2-2, the complete variable domain is EAGVTQFPSHSVIEKGQTVTLRCDPISGHDNLYWYRRVMGKEIKFLLHFVKESKQDESGMPNNRFLAERTGGTYSTLKVQPAELEDSGVYFCASSPFPGTRGVAGELFFGEGSRLTVL.

The CDR3 nucleotides are TGTGCCAGCAGTGAACAGGGGCTAGGCTACACCTTC. This codes for CASSEQGLGYTF. V usage is TRBV2 and J usage is TRBJ1-2, with a tentative D call TRBD1 (6 bases). The germline V gene has CDR1 SNHLY and CDR2 FYNNEI. Trimming left V 2 bases short and J 8 bases short, with 9 bases between. The CDR3 sequence is 12 residues long.

V is TRBV10-2 and J is TRBJ1-1; possibly TRBD1 for D (5 bases). Germline CDR1 WSHSY, CDR2 SAAADI. CDR3 length: 15 amino acids. The V gene lost 5 bases and the J gene lost 1 base, with 14 bases spanning the gap. CDR3 protein: CASSPGDQGNTEAFF. CDR3 DNA: TGCGCCAGCAGTCCCGGGGACCAGGGGAACACTGAAGCTTTCTTT.

The gene calls are TRBV19 and TRBJ2-7; D gene uncertain. Germline V gives CDR1 LNHDA, CDR2 SQIVND (reference sequence). The CDR3 totals 10 residues. The V end lost 10 bases, the J end lost 1 base, and 5 bases lay between the germline ends. The CDR3 loop is CANGSYEQYF. DNA of the CDR3: TGTGCCAACGGATCCTACGAGCAGTACTTC.

The chain carries TRBV6-5 and TRBJ1-3; D is uncertain. V was pared by 4 bases and J by 0 bases, with 7 bases between. The CDR3 sequence is 14 residues long. CDR1 and CDR2 (germline): MNHEY, SVGAGI. CDR3 DNA: TGTGCCAGCAGTTTATCTACCTCTGGAAACACCATATATTTT. It specifies CASSLSTSGNTIYF.

This clone was picked up a small number of times. The rearrangement uses TRBV2 and TRBJ1-1; D call uncertain. Trimming stripped 7 bases from V and 5 bases from J, with 11 bases between. The CDR3 loop spans 12 amino acids. Germline CDR1 and CDR2: SNHLY and FYNNEI. The CDR3 here is CASNNRGTEAFF. The CDR3 coding sequence is TGTGCCAGCAACAATAGAGGGACTGAAGCTTTCTTT.

This clone was observed a handful of times. The J gene is TRBJ1-4, the V gene TRBV5-6, with D perhaps TRBD1 (6 bases). The V gene's germline CDR1 is SGHDT and CDR2 YYEEEE. The germline V and J ends were trimmed by 1 base and 5 bases, with 12 bases remaining between them. The CDR3 is 15 residues long. The CDR3 protein is CASSLLGQINEKLFF. DNA of the CDR3: TGTGCCAGCAGCTTGTTAGGACAGATAAATGAAAAACTGTTTTTT.

This clone was seen just once. This chain connects TRBV9 to TRBJ2-1; D gene ambiguous. This CDR3 comprises 14 residues. The germline CDR1 and CDR2 sequences are SGDLS and YYNGEE. V was clipped by 2 bases and J by 5 bases, with 11 bases between them. The CDR3 nucleotides read TGTGCCAGCAGCGTGGTAGGGTGGGACAATGAGCAGTTCTTC. It yields the protein CASSVVGWDNEQFF.

This clone appeared once. The J gene is TRBJ2-7, the V gene TRBV4-1; 7 bases line up with TRBD1. CDR3 size: 14 residues. Per germline, CDR1 MGHRA and CDR2 YSYEKL. The V gene end was trimmed by 0 bases and the J gene end by 3 bases; junction bases not matched to a gene: 2. The CDR3 DNA sequence: TGCGCCAGCAGCCAAGATCACAGGGGCTACGAGCAGTACTTC. Its protein product is CASSQDHRGYEQYF.

On this clone: Other DNA sequences in this sample translate to the same CDR3. The chain employs TRBV7-2 and TRBJ1-5, with a possible D match to TRBD1 (5 bases). The CDR3 length is 14 residues. Germline CDR1 SGHTA, CDR2 FQGNSA. V was clipped by 0 bases and J by 4 bases, with 7 bases between them. The CDR3 bases are TGTGCCAGCAGCTTAGCGGGGGGGAATCAGCCCCAGCATTTT. This gives the protein CASSLAGGNQPQHF.

This chain links TRBV5-1 with TRBJ2-3; D possibly corresponds to TRBD1 (6 bases). Between the trimmed V and J ends, which lost 5 bases and 5 bases, there was a span of 15 bases. Germline CDR1 reads SGHRS; CDR2 reads YFSETQ. The CDR3 is 14 residues long. Here the CDR3 reads CASSLGTMGDTQYF. The CDR3, as DNA: TGCGCCAGCAGTCTGGGGACAATGGGAGATACGCAGTATTTT.

The CDR3 DNA reads as TGTGCCACCAGTGGGGCGGGAGGATTAAGCGAGCAGTACTTC. Its translation: CATSGAGGLSEQYF. The V and J genes are TRBV24-1 and TRBJ2-7; 8 bases fit TRBD2. The ends lost 5 bases at V and 6 bases at J; junction bases unmatched: 8. CDR1 and CDR2 (germline): KGHDR, SFDVKD. The CDR3 consists of 14 residues.

The chain has TRBV6-4 and TRBJ2-2; 8 bases map to TRBD1. Per the germline V gene, CDR1 is MRHNA and CDR2 is SNTAGT. V shed 4 bases and J 6 bases; nucleotides not matched to a gene: 7. The CDR3 runs 15 residues. The CDR3 protein is CASSVRQGWAGELFF. The CDR3 DNA is TGTGCCAGCAGTGTCCGACAGGGGTGGGCCGGGGAGCTGTTTTTT.

Here the CDR3 DNA reads TGTGCCAGCAGCTACGGACAGTCCCTATACGAGCAGTACTTC. This translates into CASSYGQSLYEQYF. V is TRBV7-6 and J is TRBJ2-7, with a tentative D call TRBD1 (6 bases). From germline, CDR1 is SGHVS and CDR2 FNYEAQ. CDR3 size: 14 residues. V was clipped by 4 bases and J by 4 bases, with 14 bases between them.

The chain employs TRBV6-5 and TRBJ2-7; D call uncertain. Germline values: CDR1 MNHEY, CDR2 SVGAGI. V dropped 5 bases and J dropped 2 bases, with 10 bases sitting between them. The CDR3 has 13 amino acids. The CDR3 is CASSTAAPYEQYF. CDR3 coding DNA: TGTGCCAGCAGTACCGCAGCTCCCTACGAGCAGTACTTC.

In its sample, this clone was seen many times. The chain combines TRBV10-3 with TRBJ2-7; TRBD2 agrees at 8 bases. V trimming: 8 bases; J trimming: 7 bases; junction bases outside the gene matches: 10. CDR1 ENHRY and CDR2 SYGVKD come from the germline V gene. This CDR3 spans 13 amino acids. CDR3 sequence reads: CAIGGAGGDEQYF. The CDR3 DNA sequence: TGTGCCATCGGGGGGGCGGGAGGAGATGAGCAGTACTTC.

This clone was seen repeatedly, ten times or more. V usage is TRBV18 and J usage is TRBJ1-2, with no clear D. The CDR3 covers 13 residues. The V end was cut by 6 bases, the J end by 4 bases, with 12 bases between. CDR1 KGHSH and CDR2 LQKENI come from the germline V gene. CDR3 sequence: CASSPSGSYGYTF. The CDR3 nucleotides read TGTGCCAGCTCTCCAAGCGGCAGCTATGGCTACACCTTC.

This chain joins TRBV1 and TRBJ2-5; the D call TRBD2 from the table was never checked on the DNA. TRBV1 is described as a pseudogene. The CDR3 loop spans 15 amino acids. The CDR3 spells CTSSHFAGGEETQYF. The CDR3 nucleotides read TGCACCAGCAGCCATTTTGCGGGAGGAGAAGAGACCCAGTACTTC.